One sample yielded the 17 T cell receptor beta chains listed below, sequenced in a study of human T cells and chemical hapten exposure. Noted time point: pre-sensitization, week 0. Treatment meaning: therapeutic diphenylcyclopropenone sensitization with weekly scalp DPC. TCRdb recomputed calls from the RACE reads with MiXCR, one row per CDR3 protein. There are roughly 80,000 distinct CDR3 sequences in the sample; around 13% occur only once, and approximately 4.6% lies in the top ten. Sequenced material: whole blood, taken in connection with sensitization to the hapten diphenylcyclopropenone (DPC). These receptors came from a woman aged 45-59 years with alopecia areata. Some clones in this sample may be carry-over from other donors' samples.

This clonotype was counted ten times or more. The V gene is TRBV28, the J gene TRBJ2-7; no firm D call. CDR3 length: 10 residues. V lost 6 bases to trimming and J lost 6 bases, with 6 bases between them. Looked up from germline, CDR1 is MDHEN and CDR2 is SYDVKM. The CDR3 sequence: CASSRAEQYF. CDR3 nucleotides: TGTGCCAGCAGCCGAGCCGAGCAGTACTTC.

The genes are TRBV2 and TRBJ2-1; D is possibly TRBD2 (6 bases). The germline gives CDR1 SNHLY, CDR2 FYNNEI. V was cut by 0 bases and J by 12 bases, with 12 bases left in between. This CDR3 has 13 residues. The CDR3 region has the DNA TGTGCCAGCAGTGAAGCGCCCGGGGGTCGGCAGTTCTTC. Its translation is CASSEAPGGRQFF.

This clonotype showed up just a few times. V is TRBV20-1 and J is TRBJ2-3, with 12 bases matching TRBD2. This CDR3 is built from 15 residues. V trimming: 5 bases; J trimming: 2 bases; junction bases outside the gene matches: 5. Per germline, CDR1 DFQATT and CDR2 SNEGSKA (reference sequence). The DNA of the CDR3 is TGCAGTGCTTGGACTAGCGGGGTCGTCACAGATACGCAGTATTTT. Protein: CSAWTSGVVTDTQYF.

The chain carries TRBV25-1 and TRBJ1-1; a possible D gene is TRBD1 (5 bases). There are 11 residues in the CDR3. The germline CDR1 and CDR2 sequences are MGHDK and SYGVNS. The ends were cut back, 8 bases at V and 10 bases at J, with 14 bases in the middle. The CDR3 is CASLVGTVAFF. DNA of the CDR3: TGTGCCAGCCTGGTCGGGACCGTAGCTTTCTTT. The full variable domain, in which reference TRBV25-1 and TRBJ1-1 provide the parts outside the CDR3, is EADIYQTPRYLVIGTGKKITLECSQTMGHDKMYWYQQDPGMELHLIHYSYGVNSTEKGDLSSESTVSRIRTEHFPLTLESARPSHTSQYLCASLVGTVAFFGQGTRLTVV.

This clonotype occurred many times. The chain carries TRBV6-5 and TRBJ2-3; D remains unclear. The CDR3 is made up of 11 amino acids. Germline CDR1 is MNHEY and CDR2 is SVGAGI. Trimming cost V 6 bases and J 2 bases, with 3 bases left between them. CDR3 sequence (DNA): TGTGCCAGCAGCGACACAGATACGCAGTATTTT. It is translated as CASSDTDTQYF.

This clonotype was recorded at least ten times. J is TRBJ2-5 and V is TRBV5-1; D remains ambiguous. The length of the CDR3 is 12 residues. V was clipped by 1 base and J by 2 bases, with 3 bases between them. Germline V CDR1 and CDR2: SGHRS, YFSETQ. CDR3 in amino acids: CASSLLQETQYF. The CDR3 DNA reads TGCGCCAGCAGCTTGTTACAAGAGACCCAGTACTTC.

This clonotype was seen many times. This chain links TRBV9 with TRBJ2-5, with unresolved D. CDR1 SGDLS and CDR2 YYNGEE come from the germline V gene. This CDR3 is 17 amino acids long. The germline V and J ends were trimmed by 0 bases and 4 bases, with 19 bases remaining between them. Here the CDR3 reads CASSVATPGTVVETQYF. The CDR3 DNA sequence: TGTGCCAGCAGCGTAGCTACTCCGGGCACAGTGGTAGAGACCCAGTACTTC.

There are many counts of this clonotype. This chain connects TRBV14 to TRBJ1-2; D unresolved. V lost 3 bases to trimming and J lost 7 bases, with 12 bases between them. The CDR3 is made up of 13 amino acids. Germline V gene data show CDR1 as SGHDN and CDR2 as FVKESK. Here the CDR3 reads CASSQVYGFGYTF. Written as DNA, the CDR3 is TGTGCCAGCAGCCAGGTATATGGCTTTGGCTACACCTTC. Using reference TRBV14 and TRBJ1-2 for the parts outside the CDR3, the full variable domain is EAGVTQFPSHSVIEKGQTVTLRCDPISGHDNLYWYRRVMGKEIKFLLHFVKESKQDESGMPNNRFLAERTGGTYSTLKVQPAELEDSGVYFCASSQVYGFGYTFGSGTRLTVV.

This clonotype was observed a few times. The genes are TRBV12-3 or TRBV12-4 and TRBJ2-7; possible D gene TRBD2, 7 bases. V was trimmed by 5 bases and J by 4 bases, leaving 18 bases between them. The CDR3 contains 15 residues. CDR3 sequence reads: CASSRAWGGEYEQYF. CDR3 coding DNA: TGTGCCAGCAGTCGCGCTTGGGGGGGCGAGTACGAGCAGTACTTC.

The chain joins TRBV29-1 to TRBJ1-1; D is unresolved. V was shortened by 7 bases and J by 4 bases, with 4 bases between the two germline ends. CDR3 size: 9 residues. Germline assignment: CDR1 SQVTM and CDR2 ANQGSEA. The CDR3 loop is CSGGTEAFF. In DNA, the CDR3 is TGCAGCGGCGGCACTGAAGCTTTCTTT.

The chain recombines TRBV5-4 with TRBJ1-1; D is undetermined. V shed 2 bases and J shed 2 bases, with 7 bases lying between them. The CDR3 is made up of 13 amino acids. Per the germline V gene, CDR1 is SGHNT and CDR2 is YYREEE (reference sequence). This chain's CDR3 is CASSFRANTEAFF. The CDR3 DNA is TGTGCCAGCAGCTTCCGGGCCAACACTGAAGCTTTCTTT.

The chain recombines TRBV5-1 with TRBJ2-3, with D perhaps assigned TRBD1 or TRBD2 (5 bases each). Trimming pared 1 base from V and 1 base from J, leaving 10 bases between. The CDR3 spans 15 residues. The germline gives CDR1 SGHRS, CDR2 YFSETQ. The CDR3 region is CASSLSGTGTDTQYF. CDR3 coding DNA: TGCGCCAGCAGCTTGTCCGGGACGGGCACAGATACGCAGTATTTT.

Comments on this clonotype: This could be a read error, since a much larger clone is one nucleotide away. The chain is built from TRBV11-2 and TRBJ2-1, with D unresolved. CDR3 length equals 15 residues. Germline loops: CDR1 SGHAT, CDR2 FQNNGV. The ends were cut back, 2 bases at V and 7 bases at J, with 15 bases in the middle. CDR3 loop: CASSLYLGLENEQFF. The CDR3 coding sequence is TGTGCCAGCAGCTTATATCTAGGTCTAGAAAATGAGCAGTTCTTC.

The chain combines TRBV20-1 with TRBJ2-3; 8 bases line up with TRBD2. Germline lookup yields CDR1 DFQATT and CDR2 SNEGSKA (reference sequence). The CDR3 loop spans 15 amino acids. Unmatched junction bases numbered 10, after V lost 6 bases and J lost 2 bases. The CDR3 loop is CSAVLAEKYTDTQYF. The CDR3 coding sequence is TGCAGTGCCGTACTAGCGGAGAAATACACAGATACGCAGTATTTT.

The V gene is TRBV20-1, the J gene TRBJ1-5; D ambiguous. CDR1 and CDR2 from the germline V gene are DFQATT and SNEGSKA (reference sequence). V dropped 3 bases and J dropped 7 bases, with 10 bases sitting between them. The length of the CDR3 is 12 residues. This chain's CDR3 is CSASEIWQPQHF. The CDR3 region has the DNA TGCAGTGCTAGTGAGATTTGGCAGCCCCAGCATTTT.

This clonotype was seen a handful of times. CDR3 sequence reads: CASSLGDIAGLQPQHF. CDR3 DNA: TGTGCCAGCAGCTTAGGGGATATAGCAGGGCTTCAGCCCCAGCATTTT. The chain recombines TRBV7-8 with TRBJ1-5; perhaps TRBD1 as D (5 bases). V was pared by 1 base and J by 6 bases, with 16 bases between. The V gene's germline CDR1 is SGHVS and CDR2 FQNEAQ. The CDR3 covers 16 residues.

This clonotype came up a few times. The chain links TRBV12-3 or TRBV12-4 to TRBJ1-5; D gene ambiguous. There are 15 residues in the CDR3. The V end lost 6 bases, the J end lost 0 bases, and 12 bases lay between the germline ends. The CDR3 coding sequence is TGTGCCAGCAGCCGCGGCCTTGATAGCAATCAGCCCCAGCATTTT. It yields the protein CASSRGLDSNQPQHF.